This is a list of T cell receptor beta chains from one sample in a study of blood T cells in healthy people across ages. TCRdb analysed the 5' RACE reads with MiXCR anew, one entry per CDR3 protein. The table includes hundreds of thousands of distinct CDR3 sequences, around 38% detected once. The material sequenced was blood. The receptors shown here come from a man older than 75 in good health. Both conserved end residues are part of each CDR3. A D gene is named only where the DNA matches it firmly. Size is stated for part of the rows, as once, few or many counts, or as a class when the clone is expanded.

j_call	clone_size	v_call	d_call	cdr3_aa
TRBJ2-7	few	TRBV20-1	NA	CSASGSPYEQYF
TRBJ2-2	NA	TRBV4-1	NA	CASSPSENTGELFF
TRBJ1-4	few	TRBV20-1	NA	CSAQETETVLFF
TRBJ2-1	few	TRBV11-3	NA	CASSLVGGTSSYNEQFF
TRBJ2-1	few	TRBV11-2	NA	CASSFGTLTDNEQFF
TRBJ2-7	NA	TRBV27	NA	CASIATGHPPYEQYF
TRBJ2-1	many	TRBV29-1	TRBD2	CSVAGTSGRTNEQFF
TRBJ2-3	NA	TRBV28	TRBD2	CASRRAGGNTDTQYF
TRBJ2-7	NA	TRBV2	NA	CASGDGAYEQYF
TRBJ2-3	NA	TRBV29-1	NA	CSVSTNTDTQYF
TRBJ2-5	few	TRBV6-5	NA	CASSYSPVTEETQYF
TRBJ1-1	NA	TRBV6-2/TRBV6-3	NA	CASSYSGVMNTEAFF
TRBJ2-3	NA	TRBV7-2	TRBD2	CASSPLPGLAGVFTDTRYF
TRBJ1-5	NA	TRBV6-1	NA	CASSKTGTHYSNQPQHF
TRBJ2-7	few	TRBV5-1	NA	CASSLGGGAGSYEQYF
TRBJ1-2	NA	TRBV27	NA	CASSTLLGREIGYTF
TRBJ1-6	few	TRBV3-1	TRBD1	CASSQGFTGQNSPLHF
NA	once	TRBV20-1	NA	CSCTIEETQFF
TRBJ2-3	few	TRBV20-1	TRBD2	CSARLPSGVGDTQYF
NA	few	TRBV4-2	TRBD1	CASSQGVATGTYNEQYF
TRBJ1-4	few	TRBV2	NA	CASYGGGTGEKLFF
TRBJ2-3	once	TRBV5-1	TRBD2	CASSSTSGRNTQYF
TRBJ2-1	few	TRBV28	NA	CASKSAGYVQFF
TRBJ2-5	few	TRBV4-1	TRBD1	CASSQGSTGSGRWEQYF
TRBJ2-1	NA	TRBV30	TRBD1	CAWRPDDRGYEQFF
TRBJ1-2	NA	TRBV27	NA	CASSPRGTGVCGYTF
TRBJ2-5	few	TRBV10-3	NA	CAISGDNQETQYF
TRBJ2-5	NA	TRBV14	TRBD2	CASSLPGRGSAETQYF
TRBJ2-1	NA	TRBV20-1	TRBD2	CSASPRRTSVVNEQFF
TRBJ2-5	NA	TRBV7-2	NA	CASSLYGGPETQYF
TRBJ1-2	NA	TRBV20-1	NA	CSASAARIGYGYTF
TRBJ2-3	NA	TRBV27	NA	CASSLQGPGDTQYF
TRBJ2-7	NA	TRBV6-6	NA	CANSGGKRTKGYEQYF
TRBJ1-1	NA	TRBV6-2/TRBV6-3	NA	CASSCRKGEVNTEAFF
TRBJ2-5	NA	TRBV5-6	TRBD2	CASSYGGGLAKETQYF
TRBJ2-5	NA	TRBV7-9	TRBD1	CASSSLGQGAETQYF
TRBJ2-7	many	TRBV7-2	TRBD2	CASSHTSGGAYEQYF
TRBJ2-1	NA	TRBV2	TRBD2	CASISGGNEQFF
TRBJ1-6	NA	TRBV27	NA	CASSLSRQHNSPLHF
TRBJ2-7	many	TRBV29-1	TRBD1	CSVDSLGAGGLEQYF
TRBJ2-7	NA	TRBV7-2	NA	CASSAWDSPAPLLGEQYF
TRBJ2-5	NA	TRBV30	NA	CAWSVFRETQYF
TRBJ2-1	few	TRBV5-1	TRBD2	CASSLGVRREWKDEQFF
TRBJ1-6	NA	TRBV6-1	TRBD1	CASSRVTGGDYNSPLHF
TRBJ2-3	NA	TRBV20-1	NA	CSARTATASTDAQYF
NA	NA	TRBV7-6	NA	CASSLARIGETQYF
TRBJ2-2	few	TRBV20-1	NA	CSAHLEGGTGELFF
TRBJ2-1	NA	TRBV9	NA	CASSPDRHGYNEQFF
TRBJ1-6	few	TRBV6-5	NA	CASSLGRIGNSPLHF
TRBJ2-7	many	TRBV5-1	TRBD2	CASSPSWTSGKMIYEQYF
TRBJ2-7	NA	TRBV5-1	TRBD1	CASSPTGVLDEQYF
TRBJ2-5	few	TRBV15	NA	CAASRDRRVGEQYF
TRBJ2-1	NA	TRBV30	NA	CAWSVVGGGVDEQFF
TRBJ2-3	NA	TRBV3-1	TRBD1	CASNQQGADTQYF
TRBJ1-2	NA	TRBV12-3/TRBV12-4	TRBD1	CASSRTGQFNYGYTF
TRBJ1-1	NA	TRBV7-2	NA	CASSLVAGFSNTEAFF
TRBJ1-2	few	TRBV20-1	NA	CSASDKDYGYTF
TRBJ1-2	once	TRBV4-1	NA	CASSQGAGIYGYTF
TRBJ2-1	NA	TRBV7-9	NA	CASSLAGAPPNEQFF